The sequence of this T cell receptor beta chain was determined in a study of shared clonotypes between healthy human individuals. Losses at the gene ends were 3 bases for V and 2 bases for J; bases not matched to a gene: 6. Looked up from germline, CDR1 is MNHEY and CDR2 is SMNVEV (reference sequence). There are 15 residues in the CDR3. TCRdb's copy holds only in-frame clones and misses some; the assay was immunoSEQ multiplex PCR. Of about 2.3 million clones in the sample, 85% to 95% were seen once. This chain joins TRBV27 and TRBJ2-5, with 7 bases fitting TRBD2. Sample: naive CD4+ T cells from PBMCs. The sample's subset: CD45RA+ positively selected. This TCR derives from a man between 18 and 35 years old in good health. Some clones in this sample may be carry-over from other donors' samples. CDR3 region: CASSFRGVRQETQYF. In DNA, the CDR3 is TGTGCCAGCAGTTTCCGGGGGGTCCGTCAAGAGACCCAGTACTTC.